A selection of T cell receptor beta chains follows, all from one sample in a study of blood T cell repertoires in COVID-19. Measured with immunoSEQ multiplex PCR; TCRdb has only the in-frame clones, and not every one. This table holds more than 65,000 clones, roughly 87% found once. The sequencing input was peripheral blood. All receptors come from a woman of 80 years or more with active or convalescent COVID-19. Each CDR3 is given with its conserved first and last residue. The D gene is left open where the match is weak. Clone size, where shown, is once, few, many, or a class for clones that have expanded.

>TRBJ1-1|15|once|TRBV28|.
TGTGCCAGCAGTTTGGGGACACCCAAGGCCGCTGAAGCTTTCTTT
CASSLGTPKAAEAFF
>TRBJ2-7|14|.|TRBV4-1|.
TGCGCCAGCAGCCTTCCCGGGATCTCCTACGAGCAGTACTTC
CASSLPGISYEQYF
>TRBJ1-4|13|.|TRBV30|.
TGTGCCACCCTTTGGGGGGGAGGTGAAAAACTGTTTTTT
CATLWGGGEKLFF
>TRBJ1-1|15|once|TRBV28|TRBD1
TGTGCCAGCAGACTCACAGGGGGGTTGAACACTGAAGCTTTCTTT
CASRLTGGLNTEAFF
>TRBJ2-2|15|.|TRBV30|.
TGTGCCTGGAGGCGGGACTCCACGAACACCGGGGAGCTGTTTTTT
CAWRRDSTNTGELFF
>TRBJ1-1|12|.|TRBV6-5|TRBD1
TGTGCCAGCACGAGGGGGCTTACTGAAGCTTTCTTT
CASTRGLTEAFF
>TRBJ2-5|14|.|TRBV5-1|.
TGCGCCAGCAGCTTGGCTGCTAACCAAGAGACCCAGTACTTC
CASSLAANQETQYF
>TRBJ2-2|15|.|TRBV5-1|TRBD2
TGCGCCAGCAGCTTGGTTGCGGGAGGGCCTGGGGAGCTGTTTTTT
CASSLVAGGPGELFF
>TRBJ2-7|13|.|TRBV2|TRBD1
TGTGCCAGCCTCCGGGACAGGGGCGACGAGCAGTACTTC
CASLRDRGDEQYF
>TRBJ1-3|16|.|TRBV12-1|.
TGTGCCAGCACGCGACAGGCCCTGGGCTCTGGAAACACCATATATTTT
CASTRQALGSGNTIYF
>TRBJ1-4|19|.|TRBV11-3|TRBD1
TGTGCCAGCAGCAACCCCCCGGGACAGGGGGATAGGACTAATGAAAAACTGTTTTTT
CASSNPPGQGDRTNEKLFF
>TRBJ2-7|15|.|TRBV5-1|.
TGCGCCAGCAGCCCAGGCGGGGCTTTCGCATACGAGCAGTACTTC
CASSPGGAFAYEQYF
>TRBJ1-1|13|.|TRBV18|.
TGTGCCAGCTCCCCCATTGTGAACACTGAAGCTTTCTTT
CASSPIVNTEAFF
>TRBJ1-1|14|.|TRBV5-1|.
TGCGCCAGCGGATCCTCGACAGAGAACACTGAAGCTTTCTTT
CASGSSTENTEAFF
>TRBJ1-1|14|.|TRBV19|.
TGTGCCAGTAGTATAGGCGGCCTGAGGACTGAAGCTTTCTTT
CASSIGGLRTEAFF
>TRBJ2-5|17|.|TRBV7-3|.
TGTGCCAGCAGCTTAGCACGACGCGGGACAGACCAAGAGACCCAGTACTTC
CASSLARRGTDQETQYF
>TRBJ2-3|13|once|TRBV7-2|.
TGTGCCAGCAGCTTACCTGGCACAGATACGCAGTATTTT
CASSLPGTDTQYF
>TRBJ2-1|12|.|TRBV5-4|TRBD2
TGTGCCAGCAGCCCCCTAGCGGGAAAGCAGTTCTTC
CASSPLAGKQFF
>TRBJ2-7|15|.|TRBV5-6|.
TGTGCCAGCAGTTTAAACCGGGTCTCGCATTACGAGCAGTACTTC
CASSLNRVSHYEQYF
>TRBJ2-5|15|.|TRBV7-6|TRBD2
TGTGCCAGCAGCTTAGAAGCGGGGGGCGGAGAGACCCAGTACTTC
CASSLEAGGGETQYF
>TRBJ2-6|18|.|TRBV11-2|.
TGTGCCAGCAGCTCGGGAGGCAGGGGAAGATCTGGGGCCAACGTCCTGACTTTC
CASSSGGRGRSGANVLTF
>TRBJ1-3|14|.|TRBV5-6|.
TGTGCCAGCAGCCTCGGGACTTCTGGAAACACCATATATTTT
CASSLGTSGNTIYF
>TRBJ2-5|14|.|TRBV7-3|TRBD2
TGTGCCAGCAGCTTAAGCGGGGGGCAAGAGACCCAGTACTTC
CASSLSGGQETQYF
>TRBJ1-1|14|.|TRBV5-1|TRBD1
TGCGCCAGCAGCTCGACAGGGGCCTCCCTTGAAGCTTTCTTT
CASSSTGASLEAFF
>TRBJ2-3|17|.|TRBV11-2|TRBD2
TGTGCCAGCAGCGGACGGGCTAGCGGAACTAGCACAGATACGCAGTATTTT
CASSGRASGTSTDTQYF
>TRBJ2-1|11|once|TRBV20-1|.
TGCAGTGCTAGTCCCAGTCGCGAGCAGTTCTTC
CSASPSREQFF